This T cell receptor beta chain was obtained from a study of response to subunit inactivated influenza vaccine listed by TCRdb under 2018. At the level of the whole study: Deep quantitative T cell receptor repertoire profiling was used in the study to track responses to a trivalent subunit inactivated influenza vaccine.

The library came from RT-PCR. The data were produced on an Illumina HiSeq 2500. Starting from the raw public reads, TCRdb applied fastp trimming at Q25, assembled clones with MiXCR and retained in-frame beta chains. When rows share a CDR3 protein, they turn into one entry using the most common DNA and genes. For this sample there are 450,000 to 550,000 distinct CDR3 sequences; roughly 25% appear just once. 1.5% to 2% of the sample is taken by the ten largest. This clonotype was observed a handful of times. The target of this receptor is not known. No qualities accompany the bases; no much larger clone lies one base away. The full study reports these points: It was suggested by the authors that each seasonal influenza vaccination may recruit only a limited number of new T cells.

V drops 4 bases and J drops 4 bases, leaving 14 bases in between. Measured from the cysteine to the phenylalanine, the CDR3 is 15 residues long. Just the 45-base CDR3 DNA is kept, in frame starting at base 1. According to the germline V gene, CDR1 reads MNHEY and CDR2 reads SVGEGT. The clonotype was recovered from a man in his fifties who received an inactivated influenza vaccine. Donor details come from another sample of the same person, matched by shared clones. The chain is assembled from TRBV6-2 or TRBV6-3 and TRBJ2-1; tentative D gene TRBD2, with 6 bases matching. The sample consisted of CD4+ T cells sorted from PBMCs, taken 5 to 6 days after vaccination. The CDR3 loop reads CASSSSWGDYNEQFF. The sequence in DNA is TGTGCCAGCAGTTCAAGCTGGGGGGATTACAATGAGCAGTTCTTC.